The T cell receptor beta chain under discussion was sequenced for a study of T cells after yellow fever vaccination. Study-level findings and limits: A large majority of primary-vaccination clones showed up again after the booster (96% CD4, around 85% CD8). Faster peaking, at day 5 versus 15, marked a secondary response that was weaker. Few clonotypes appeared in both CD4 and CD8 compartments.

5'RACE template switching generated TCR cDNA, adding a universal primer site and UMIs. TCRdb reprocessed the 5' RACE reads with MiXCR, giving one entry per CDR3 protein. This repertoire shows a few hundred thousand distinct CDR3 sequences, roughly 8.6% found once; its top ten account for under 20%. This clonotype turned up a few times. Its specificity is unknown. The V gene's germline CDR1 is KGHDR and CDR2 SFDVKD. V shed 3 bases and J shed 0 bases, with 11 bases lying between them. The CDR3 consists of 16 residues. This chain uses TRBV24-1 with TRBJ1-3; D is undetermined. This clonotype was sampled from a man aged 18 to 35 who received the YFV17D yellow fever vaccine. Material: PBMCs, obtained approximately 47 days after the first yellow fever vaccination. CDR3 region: CATSDPRSASGNTIYF. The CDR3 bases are TGTGCCACCAGTGATCCCCGCAGCGCCTCTGGAAACACCATATATTTT.